A single T cell receptor (beta chain) is shown here with its context. This CDR3 is 17 amino acids long. V was shortened by 5 bases and J by 0 bases, with 17 bases between the two germline ends. The germline V gene encodes CDR1 MGHRA and CDR2 YSYEKL. TCRdb's copy holds only in-frame clones and misses some; the assay was immunoSEQ multiplex PCR. Altogether more than 2 million clones are present, about 95% being singletons, with the ten largest covering around 1.1%. This entry comes from a study of shared clonotypes between healthy human individuals. Study-wide background: Each donor's CD4 naive and CD4 memory cells filled three plates apiece, CD8 naive two, and CD8 memory one.

Naive-designated CD8 cells lacked CD45RO, were positively enriched for CCR7, and omitted terminally differentiated effector memory CD45RA+ cells. What was sequenced was naive CD8+ T cells sorted from blood. The receptor was derived from a man between 18 and 35 years old in good health. The chain employs TRBV4-1 and TRBJ1-5; D possibly corresponds to TRBD1 (6 bases). CDR3 protein: CASSDRDTDPSNQPQHF. The CDR3 DNA is TGCGCCAGCAGCGACCGGGACACGGATCCTAGCAATCAGCCCCAGCATTTT.